This TCR beta chain was identified in a study of Graves' ophthalmopathy and Graves' hyperthyroidism. This clonotype was counted only a few times. The V gene's germline CDR1 is LNHNV and CDR2 YYDKDF (reference sequence). This CDR3 is built from 14 residues. V dropped 0 bases and J dropped 2 bases, with 8 bases sitting between them. No progression to ophthalmopathy over 18 months defined stable hyperthyroidism. Reliance was placed on clinical symptoms, serum thyroxine, TRAb, thyroid ultrasound and orbital computed tomography for diagnosis. The study amplified TCR beta CDR3 regions using RNA transcripts. Second-round multiplex PCR followed a first-round RT-PCR using HTBI primers. TCRdb reprocessed the multiplex PCR reads with MiXCR, giving one entry per CDR3 protein. The sample consists of about 620,000 distinct CDR3 sequences, over 20% of them appearing once.

The rearrangement uses TRBV15 and TRBJ2-7; no firm D call. The sample comprised peripheral blood. The clonotype was recovered from a woman under 30 with stable Graves' hyperthyroidism. Some clones in this sample may be carry-over from other donors' samples. Here the CDR3 DNA reads TGTGCCACCAGCAGAGATAATAAGGCCTACGAGCAGTACTTC. Its translation is CATSRDNKAYEQYF.